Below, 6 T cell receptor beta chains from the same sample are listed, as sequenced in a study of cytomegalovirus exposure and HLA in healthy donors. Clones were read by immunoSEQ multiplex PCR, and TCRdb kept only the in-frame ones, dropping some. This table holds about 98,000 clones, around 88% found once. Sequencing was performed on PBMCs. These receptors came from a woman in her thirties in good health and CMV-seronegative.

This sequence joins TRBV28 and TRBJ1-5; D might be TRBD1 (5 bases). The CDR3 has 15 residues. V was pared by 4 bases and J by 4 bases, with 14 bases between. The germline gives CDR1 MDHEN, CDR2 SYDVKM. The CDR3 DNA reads TGTGCCAGCAGTTGGGGGACTATGGGGAATCAGCCCCAGCATTTT. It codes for CASSWGTMGNQPQHF.

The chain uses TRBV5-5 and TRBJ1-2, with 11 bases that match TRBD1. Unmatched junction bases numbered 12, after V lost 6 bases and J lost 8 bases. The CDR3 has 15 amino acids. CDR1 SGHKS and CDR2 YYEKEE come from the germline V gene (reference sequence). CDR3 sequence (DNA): TGTGCCAGCAATCGACCAGGACAGGGGGCGCGAGGCTACACCTTC. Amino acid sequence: CASNRPGQGARGYTF.

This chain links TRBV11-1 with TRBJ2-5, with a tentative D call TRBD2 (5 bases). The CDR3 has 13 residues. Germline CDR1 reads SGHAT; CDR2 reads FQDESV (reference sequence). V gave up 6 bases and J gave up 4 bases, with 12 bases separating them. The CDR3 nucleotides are TGTGCCAGCAGTCCAGGACGGGGAGAGACCCAGTACTTC. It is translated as CASSPGRGETQYF.

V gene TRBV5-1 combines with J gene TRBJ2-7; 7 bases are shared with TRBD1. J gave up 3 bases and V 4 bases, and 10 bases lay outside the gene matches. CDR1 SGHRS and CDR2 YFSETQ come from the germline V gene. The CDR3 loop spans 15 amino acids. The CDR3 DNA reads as TGCGCCAGCAGCGAGACCGACAGGGCAGTCTACGAGCAGTACTTC. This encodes CASSETDRAVYEQYF.

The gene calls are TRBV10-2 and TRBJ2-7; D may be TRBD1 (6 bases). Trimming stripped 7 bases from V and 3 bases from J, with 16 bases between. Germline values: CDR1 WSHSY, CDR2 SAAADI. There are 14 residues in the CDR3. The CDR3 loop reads CASTQTGSSYEQYF. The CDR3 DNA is TGCGCCAGCACCCAGACAGGTTCAAGCTACGAGCAGTACTTC.

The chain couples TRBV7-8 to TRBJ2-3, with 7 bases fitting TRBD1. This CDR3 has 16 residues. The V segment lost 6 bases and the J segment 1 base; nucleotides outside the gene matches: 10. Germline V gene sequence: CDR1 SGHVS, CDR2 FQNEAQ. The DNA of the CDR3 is TGTGCCAGCAGTTTTATCTGGGACAGACGCACAGATACGCAGTATTTT. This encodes CASSFIWDRRTDTQYF. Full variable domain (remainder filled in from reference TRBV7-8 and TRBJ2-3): GAGVSQSPRYKVAKRGQDVALRCDPISGHVSLFWYQQALGQGPEFLTYFQNEAQLDKSGLPSDRFFAERPEGSVSTLKIQRTQQEDSAVYLCASSFIWDRRTDTQYFGPGTRLTVL.